Sequencing of this T cell receptor beta chain was carried out in a study of cytomegalovirus exposure and HLA in healthy donors. General study findings and limits: Cytomegalovirus-associated status was assigned to about 170 TCR beta chains. Versus the roughly 670-donor mean, an Asian-associated ancestry cluster reportedly showed fewer N-insertions in a later analysis. The authors later linked a missense DCLRE1C variant to TCR beta V- and J-gene trimming. Both high specificity and high sensitivity reportedly marked the classifier's diagnosis of cytomegalovirus status.

This clone was counted only a few times. The antigen is undetermined. PCR primers comprised 60 Vbeta and 13 Jbeta primers. The table came from immunoSEQ multiplex PCR; TCRdb's copy has only in-frame clones and leaves some out. The sample carries around 170,000 clones, over 70% recorded once. CDR1 is SGHNT, CDR2 YYREEE, per germline (reference sequence). The CDR3 consists of 15 residues. V lost 4 bases and J 3 bases, leaving 15 bases between the germline ends. This TCR was sampled from a man aged 50 or older in good health and CMV-seronegative. Material: PBMCs. The rearrangement links TRBV5-4 to TRBJ2-3; tentative D call: TRBD2 (7 bases). CDR3 in amino acids: CASSPGGAGTDTQYF. Written as DNA, the CDR3 is TGTGCCAGCAGCCCTGGGGGGGCAGGGACAGATACGCAGTATTTT.